A selection of T cell receptor beta chains follows, all from one sample in a study of identical twins. TCRdb recomputed calls from the 5' RACE reads with MiXCR, one row per CDR3 protein. This table has hundreds of thousands of distinct CDR3 sequences, roughly 18% appearing once. The sample was also reused in another study, on T cells expressing NK-cell markers.

Sequenced sample: PBMCs. These receptor sequences come from a woman aged 18-29 years in good health. Both conserved end residues are part of each CDR3. The order of the fields is D gene, J gene, V gene, clone size, CDR3 protein, CDR3 DNA. A D gene is named only where the DNA matches it firmly. Size values are once, few and many counts, or a class for expanded clones, and some rows have none.

>TRBD2|TRBJ2-7|TRBV6-5|-
CASSSPMGREGPSYEQYF
TGTGCCAGCAGTTCCCCCATGGGGAGGGAGGGCCCCTCCTACGAGCAGTACTTC
>TRBD2|TRBJ2-3|TRBV20-1|many
CSASGGGAGGTDTQYF
TGCAGTGCTAGTGGGGGAGGAGCGGGAGGCACAGATACGCAGTATTTT
>-|TRBJ2-3|TRBV6-1|-
CASSERAGEDTQYF
TGTGCCAGCAGTGAAAGGGCAGGGGAAGATACGCAGTATTTT
>TRBD1|TRBJ1-1|TRBV27|few
CASRLMTGANTEAFF
TGTGCCAGCAGGCTGATGACAGGGGCGAACACTGAAGCTTTCTTT
>TRBD2|TRBJ2-1|TRBV7-2|few
CASSLRLAGGRVEQFF
TGTGCCAGCAGCTTAAGATTGGCGGGAGGGCGAGTTGAGCAGTTCTTC
>-|TRBJ2-2|TRBV6-5|few
CASSLRPGELFF
TGTGCCAGCAGTTTACGTCCCGGGGAGCTGTTTTTT
>-|TRBJ1-2|TRBV6-1|few
CASSVRIGNYGYTF
TGTGCCAGCAGTGTACGGATCGGAAACTATGGCTACACCTTC
>TRBD1|TRBJ1-1|TRBV7-9|-
CASSLARDREAFF
TGTGCCAGCAGCTTAGCGCGGGACAGGGAAGCTTTCTTT
>-|TRBJ2-7|TRBV29-1|few
CSVGHGDEQYF
TGCAGCGTCGGACATGGCGACGAGCAGTACTTC
>-|TRBJ1-2|TRBV12-3/TRBV12-4|-
CASRGLNYGYTF
TGTGCCAGCAGAGGGCTGAACTATGGCTACACCTTC
>TRBD2|TRBJ2-1|TRBV7-7|-
CASSPTWGSGGANEQFF
TGTGCTAGCAGCCCCACCTGGGGAAGCGGGGGGGCCAATGAGCAGTTCTTC
>-|TRBJ1-6|TRBV5-1|-
CASSLGTGRRNSPLHF
TGCGCCAGCAGCTTGGGCACAGGGCGGAGGAATTCACCCCTCCACTTT
>-|TRBJ2-1|TRBV5-1|-
CASSLEASVLNEQFF
TGCGCCAGCAGCTTGGAAGCTAGCGTTCTCAATGAGCAGTTCTTC
>-|TRBJ2-7|TRBV2|-
CASSEQAAGEQYF
TGTGCCAGCAGTGAACAGGCAGCTGGAGAGCAGTACTTC
>TRBD1|TRBJ2-3|TRBV20-1|-
CSASGTGYTDTQYF
TGCAGTGCTAGCGGGACAGGTTACACAGATACGCAGTATTTT
>-|TRBJ2-7|TRBV4-3|few
CASSQDQVQPLSSYEQYF
TGCGCCAGCAGCCAAGATCAGGTCCAGCCTCTGAGCTCCTACGAGCAGTACTTC
>-|TRBJ2-7|TRBV7-2|-
CASSLGPSRQYF
TGTGCCAGCAGCTTAGGTCCCTCCCGGCAGTACTTC
>TRBD2|TRBJ2-1|TRBV20-1|few
CSARDPGGGNEQFF
TGCAGTGCTAGAGATCCGGGAGGTGGGAATGAGCAGTTCTTC
>-|TRBJ1-2|TRBV29-1|many
CSVEEDEGIYGYTF
TGCAGCGTTGAAGAAGATGAGGGGATCTATGGCTACACCTTC
>-|TRBJ2-3|TRBV5-1|few
CASSWGLTTDTQYF
TGCGCCAGCAGCTGGGGACTGACAACAGATACGCAGTATTTT
>TRBD1|TRBJ2-3|TRBV29-1|-
CSVGNYRGSGTDTQYF
TGCAGCGTTGGAAACTACAGGGGATCGGGCACAGATACGCAGTATTTT
>TRBD2|TRBJ2-1|TRBV9|-
CASSVMDAGGRFF
TGTGCCAGCAGCGTAATGGATGCGGGAGGTAGGTTCTTC
>-|TRBJ1-2|TRBV4-3|-
CASSQDWGNGYTF
TGCGCCAGCAGCCAAGATTGGGGAAATGGCTACACCTTC
>TRBD2|TRBJ2-2|TRBV20-1|-
CSAASGTSGRDGELFF
TGCAGTGCTGCCTCCGGGACTAGCGGGAGAGACGGGGAGCTGTTTTTT
>-|TRBJ2-1|TRBV5-1|few
CASSLATVEGNNEQFF
TGCGCCAGCAGCTTGGCCACAGTCGAGGGAAACAATGAGCAGTTCTTC
>-|TRBJ1-5|TRBV5-1|few
CASSLDPGRAQPQHF
TGCGCCAGCAGCTTGGACCCCGGGCGGGCTCAGCCCCAGCATTTT
>-|TRBJ1-1|TRBV12-5|-
CASGLGTENTEAFF
TGTGCTAGTGGGCTAGGGACGGAGAACACTGAAGCTTTCTTT
>TRBD1|TRBJ2-7|TRBV5-1|-
CASSKKSTGENEQYF
TGCGCCAGCAGCAAGAAATCCACAGGGGAAAACGAGCAGTACTTC
>-|TRBJ2-3|TRBV10-1|-
CASSESLSGRTDTQYF
TGCGCCAGCAGTGAGTCGCTCTCGGGCCGGACAGATACGCAGTATTTT
>-|TRBJ1-1|TRBV20-1|few
CSASRQPNTEAFF
TGCAGTGCTAGTAGACAGCCGAACACTGAAGCTTTCTTT
>-|TRBJ2-7|TRBV29-1|few
CSGGTSVGEQYF
TGCAGCGGTGGGACGAGTGTCGGCGAGCAGTACTTC
>-|TRBJ2-7|TRBV5-6|-
CASSLPPGETHEQYF
TGTGCCAGCAGCCTTCCCCCGGGGGAAACCCACGAGCAGTACTTC
>-|TRBJ2-1|TRBV20-1|few
CSAPHYNEQFF
TGCAGTGCTCCTCACTACAATGAGCAGTTCTTC
>-|TRBJ2-7|TRBV12-3/TRBV12-4|-
CASSFFQGKYYEQYF
TGTGCCAGCAGTTTTTTCCAGGGGAAATACTACGAGCAGTACTTC
>-|TRBJ2-5|TRBV12-3/TRBV12-4|many
CASRREQETQYF
TGTGCCAGTCGGCGGGAACAAGAGACCCAGTACTTC
>TRBD2|TRBJ2-1|TRBV11-1|-
CASSHSPGTGTSGTYNEQFF
TGTGCCAGCAGCCACTCGCCCGGGACAGGGACTAGCGGTACCTACAATGAGCAGTTCTTC
>-|TRBJ1-1|TRBV12-3/TRBV12-4|few
CASSRRSTQGTEAFF
TGTGCCAGCAGTCGACGAAGCACACAAGGGACTGAAGCTTTCTTT
>-|TRBJ2-3|TRBV12-3/TRBV12-4|-
CASSLAATPSTDTQYF
TGTGCCAGCAGTTTAGCGGCAACTCCTAGCACAGATACGCAGTATTTT
>-|TRBJ2-3|TRBV5-1|few
CASSLLINTDTQYF
TGCGCCAGCAGCCTACTCATTAACACAGATACGCAGTATTTT
>TRBD2|TRBJ2-5|TRBV2|-
CAGREGSETQYF
TGTGCCGGCAGGGAGGGGTCAGAGACCCAGTACTTC
>TRBD2|TRBJ2-1|TRBV27|-
CASSLILAEGNNEQFF
TGTGCCAGCAGTCTGATACTAGCGGAGGGGAACAATGAGCAGTTCTTC
>-|TRBJ2-7|TRBV20-1|few
CSARSPTGSYEQYF
TGCAGTGCTAGATCGCCCACGGGCTCCTACGAGCAGTACTTC
>-|TRBJ2-1|TRBV5-1|-
CASSLGEMEFF
TGCGCCAGCAGCTTGGGAGAGATGGAGTTCTTC
>-|TRBJ2-3|TRBV20-1|-
CSATTESTDTQYF
TGCAGTGCCACGACGGAGAGCACAGATACGCAGTATTTT
>TRBD2|TRBJ2-4|TRBV20-1|few
CSAGGGPNIQYF
TGCAGTGCGGGGGGGGGACCAAACATTCAGTACTTC
>-|TRBJ1-1|TRBV30|few
CAWSGGVKTEAFF
TGTGCCTGGAGTGGGGGGGTTAAGACTGAAGCTTTCTTT
>-|TRBJ1-1|TRBV12-3/TRBV12-4|-
CASSRQGLYTEAFF
TGTGCCAGCAGTCGCCAGGGCCTATACACTGAAGCTTTCTTT
>TRBD2|TRBJ2-2|TRBV6-5|-
CASSYSGLAGGRGTGELFF
TGTGCCAGCAGTTACTCCGGACTAGCGGGAGGTCGTGGAACCGGGGAGCTGTTTTTT
>TRBD2|TRBJ2-1|TRBV7-9|-
CASSFSSGNYEQFF
TGTGCCAGCAGCTTTAGTAGCGGGAACTATGAGCAGTTCTTC
>-|TRBJ2-3|TRBV20-1|few
CSARAVDTQYF
TGCAGTGCTAGAGCGGTGGATACGCAGTATTTT
>TRBD2|TRBJ2-1|TRBV24-1|-
CATSPGGRAGNEQFF
TGTGCCACCAGCCCTGGGGGGAGGGCCGGGAATGAGCAGTTCTTC
>TRBD2|TRBJ2-7|TRBV4-3|-
CASSQDIGGSGHEQYF
TGCGCCAGCAGCCAAGATATCGGCGGGAGCGGACACGAGCAGTACTTC
>-|TRBJ2-7|TRBV20-1|-
CSAGSQDPSSYEQYF
TGCAGTGCTGGGTCCCAGGACCCCAGCTCCTACGAGCAGTACTTC